The present TCR beta chain was sequenced within a study of shared clonotypes between healthy human individuals. HIV-negative, healthy adults without recent acute infections or vaccinations were the donors. It was into CD45RA+ naive and CD45RA-negative memory subsets that the CD4+ cells were split. As for this clone: Antigen: not known.

TCRdb keeps only in-frame clones here, not all; method: immunoSEQ multiplex PCR. The data hold about 2.4 million clones, with 93% observed a single time. Notes on the study in general: A generally larger estimated richness was seen in naive subsets than in memory subsets. Approximately 5.3% was the fraction of naive CD4 clonotypes found shared across several donors.

The specimen sequenced was naive CD4+ T cells from PBMCs. Subset meaning: CD45RA+ positively selected. This clonotype was sampled from a young man in good health. Some clones in this sample may be carry-over from other donors' samples.

CDR3 nucleotide sequence: TGTGCCAGCAGCTTACTCTCCCCCCCCACCGGGGAGCTGTTTTTT. Protein: CASSLLSPPTGELFF. The V gene is TRBV7-8, the J gene TRBJ2-2; no firm D call. The CDR3 totals 15 residues. Trimming stripped 2 bases from V and 4 bases from J, with 11 bases between. Germline V gives CDR1 SGHVS, CDR2 FQNEAQ.